Sequencing of this TCR beta chain was carried out in a study of blood T cell repertoires in COVID-19. Study context: Donors in the United States, Italy and Spain gave samples during acute or convalescent COVID-19. Sample material is recorded as cDNA or gDNA derived from T cells, B-cell-depleted T cells, or PBMCs.

The V and J ends lost 4 bases and 5 bases respectively, with 15 bases between them. Germline assignment: CDR1 SGHDN and CDR2 FVKESK. The CDR3 has 14 residues. A Seattle source enrolled patients during active infection and followed them longitudinally. Data came from immunoSEQ multiplex PCR; TCRdb stores just in-frame clones and leaves some out. The table includes under 150,000 clones, roughly 90% detected once. The chain uses TRBV14 and TRBJ2-7; possibly TRBD1 for D (6 bases). Sequences were obtained from peripheral blood. The clonotype was recovered from a man between 60 and 70 years old with COVID-19, enrolled during active disease. The CDR3 protein is CASSLYSGANEQYF. CDR3 in DNA: TGTGCCAGCAGCCTCTACTCAGGGGCCAACGAGCAGTACTTC.